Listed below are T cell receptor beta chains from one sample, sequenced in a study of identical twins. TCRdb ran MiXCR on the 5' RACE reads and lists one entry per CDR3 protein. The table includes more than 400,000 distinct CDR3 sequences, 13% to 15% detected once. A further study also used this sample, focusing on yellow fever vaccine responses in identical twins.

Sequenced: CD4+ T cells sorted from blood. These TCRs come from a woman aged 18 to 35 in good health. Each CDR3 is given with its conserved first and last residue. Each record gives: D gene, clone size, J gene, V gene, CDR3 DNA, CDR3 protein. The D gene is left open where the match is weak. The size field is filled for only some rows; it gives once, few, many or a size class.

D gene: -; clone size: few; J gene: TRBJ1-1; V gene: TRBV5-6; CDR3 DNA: TGTGCCAGCAGCTCCCGAAGGGTGAGCACTGAAGCTTTCTTT; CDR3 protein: CASSSRRVSTEAFF
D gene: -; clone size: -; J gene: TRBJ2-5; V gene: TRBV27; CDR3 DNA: TGTGCCAGCGGCTACCAAGAGACCCAGTACTTC; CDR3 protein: CASGYQETQYF
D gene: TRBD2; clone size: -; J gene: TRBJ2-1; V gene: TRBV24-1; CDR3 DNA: TGTGCCACCAGTGGGGAGGGACTAGGGGAGGATGAGCAGTTCTTC; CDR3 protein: CATSGEGLGEDEQFF
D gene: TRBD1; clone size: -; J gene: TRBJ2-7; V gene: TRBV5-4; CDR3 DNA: TGTGCCAGCAGCGGGGACAGGGAGCAGTACTTC; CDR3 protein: CASSGDREQYF
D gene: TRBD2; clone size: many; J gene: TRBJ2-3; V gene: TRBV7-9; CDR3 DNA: TGTGCCAGCAGCCCCTGGGGTAGCGGGGTCTTCACAGATACGCAGTATTTT; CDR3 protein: CASSPWGSGVFTDTQYF
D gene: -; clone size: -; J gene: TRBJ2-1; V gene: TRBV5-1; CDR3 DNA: TGCGCCAGCAGCTTGGGTAATTATCACAATGAGCAGTTCTTC; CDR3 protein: CASSLGNYHNEQFF
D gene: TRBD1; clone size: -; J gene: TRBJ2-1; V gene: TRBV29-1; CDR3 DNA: TGCAGCGCCTTCACAGGGGCGAGGGAGCAGTTCTTC; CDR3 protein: CSAFTGAREQFF
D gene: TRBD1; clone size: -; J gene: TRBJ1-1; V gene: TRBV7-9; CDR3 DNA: TGTGCCAGCAGTCCGACAGGGGTCGGGGTGAACACTGAAGCTTTCTTT; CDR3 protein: CASSPTGVGVNTEAFF
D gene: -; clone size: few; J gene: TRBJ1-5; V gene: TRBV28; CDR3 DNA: TGTGCCAGCAATCGGGAAACTCAGCCCCAGCATTTT; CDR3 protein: CASNRETQPQHF
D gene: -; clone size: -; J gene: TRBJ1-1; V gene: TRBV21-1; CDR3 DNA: TGTGCCAGCAGCAATGGGTTTCGGGCAGACAGAAAGACCGCTTTCTTT; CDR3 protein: CASSNGFRADRKTAFF
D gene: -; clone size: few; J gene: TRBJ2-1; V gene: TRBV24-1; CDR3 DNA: TGTGCCACCAGCGACCCCGGACTGACTAGTGGGTACAATGAGCAGTTCTTC; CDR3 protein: CATSDPGLTSGYNEQFF
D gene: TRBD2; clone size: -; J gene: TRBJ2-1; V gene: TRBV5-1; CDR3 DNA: TGCGCCAGAAGTCCCGGGAAGCTAGCGGGGACCTACAATGAGCAGTTCTTC; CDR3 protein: CARSPGKLAGTYNEQFF
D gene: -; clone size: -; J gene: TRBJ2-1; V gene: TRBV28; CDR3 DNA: TGTGCCAGCACCTCATCGGCCCGGAAAGGGAATGAGCAGTTCTTC; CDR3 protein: CASTSSARKGNEQFF
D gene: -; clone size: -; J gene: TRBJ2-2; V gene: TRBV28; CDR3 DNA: TGTGCCAGCAGTTCAGGAGGCGGACTTAACACCGGGGAGCTGTTTTTT; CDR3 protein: CASSSGGGLNTGELFF
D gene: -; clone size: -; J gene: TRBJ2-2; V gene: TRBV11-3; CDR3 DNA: TGTGCCAGCAGCCCAGCCGATGTGGTAGCGAACACCGGGGAGCTGTTTTTT; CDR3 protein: CASSPADVVANTGELFF
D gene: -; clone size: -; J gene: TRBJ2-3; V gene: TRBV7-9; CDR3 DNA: TGTGCCAGCAGCTTAATTATTAAAGAAACAGATACGCAGTATTTT; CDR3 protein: CASSLIIKETDTQYF
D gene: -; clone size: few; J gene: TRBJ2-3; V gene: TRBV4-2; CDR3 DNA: TGTGCCAGCAGCCCCAAACCGGGAGCCCCCGCAGATACGCAGTATTTT; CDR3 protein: CASSPKPGAPADTQYF
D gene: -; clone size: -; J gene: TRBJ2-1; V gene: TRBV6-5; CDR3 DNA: TGTGCCAGCAGTTACCACTATGAGCAGTTCTTC; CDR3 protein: CASSYHYEQFF
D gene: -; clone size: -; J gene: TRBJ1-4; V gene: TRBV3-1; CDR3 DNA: TGTGCCAGCAGCCCGGACACGGAGCGGGAAAAACTGTTTTTT; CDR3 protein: CASSPDTEREKLFF
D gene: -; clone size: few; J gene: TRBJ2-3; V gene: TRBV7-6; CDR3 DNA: TGTGCCAGCAGCCGGACACCTCTTAGCACAGATACGCAGTATTTT; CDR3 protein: CASSRTPLSTDTQYF
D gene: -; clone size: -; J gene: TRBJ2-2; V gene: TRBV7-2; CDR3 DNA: TGTGCCAGCAGCCCCAAGCCAGGCACCGGGGAGCTGTTTTTT; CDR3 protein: CASSPKPGTGELFF
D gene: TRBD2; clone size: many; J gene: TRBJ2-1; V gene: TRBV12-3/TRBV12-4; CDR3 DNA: TGTGCCAGCAGCAGAGCCGGGACTAGAACCTACAATGAGCAGTTCTTC; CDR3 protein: CASSRAGTRTYNEQFF
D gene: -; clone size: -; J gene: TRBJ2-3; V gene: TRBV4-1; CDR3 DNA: TGCGCCAGCAAACCTCTTGGACGGCAGGGTGCCACAGGTACGCAGTATTTT; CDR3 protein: CASKPLGRQGATGTQYF
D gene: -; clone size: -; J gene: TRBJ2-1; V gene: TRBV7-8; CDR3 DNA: TGTGCCAGCAGCTTGGGAAGGACGTCAAGCTCCTACAATGAGCAGTTCTTC; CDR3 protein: CASSLGRTSSSYNEQFF
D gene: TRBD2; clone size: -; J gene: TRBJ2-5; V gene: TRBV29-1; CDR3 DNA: TGCAGCGTTGATGCCGGGGGGGAAGAGACCCAGTACTTC; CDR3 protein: CSVDAGGEETQYF
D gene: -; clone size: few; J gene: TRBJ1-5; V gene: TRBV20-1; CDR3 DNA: TGCAGTGCTAGAGATCGTAGGGGGGGCCCGGGCTATAGCAATCAGCCCCAGCATTTT; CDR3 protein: CSARDRRGGPGYSNQPQHF
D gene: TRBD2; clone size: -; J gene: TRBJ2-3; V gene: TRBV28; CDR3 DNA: TGTGCCAGCAGGCCGGGACTAGCGGGACTCCGCACGGATACGCAGTATTTT; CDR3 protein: CASRPGLAGLRTDTQYF
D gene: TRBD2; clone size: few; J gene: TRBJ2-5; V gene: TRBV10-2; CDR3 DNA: TGCGCCAGCAGTGAGGGACTAGCGGGACTCCAAGAGACCCAGTACTTC; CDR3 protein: CASSEGLAGLQETQYF
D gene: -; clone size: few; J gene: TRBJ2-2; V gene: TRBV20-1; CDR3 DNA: TGCAGTGCTAGCGGAGGGAAAAGGGGTTCCCCGAACACCGGGGAGCTGTTTTTT; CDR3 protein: CSASGGKRGSPNTGELFF
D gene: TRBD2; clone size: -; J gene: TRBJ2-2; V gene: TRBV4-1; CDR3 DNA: TGCGCCAGCAGCCAAGTCTTGGGGGGGGGACGGATCGGCACCGGGGAGCTGTTTTTT; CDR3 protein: CASSQVLGGGRIGTGELFF
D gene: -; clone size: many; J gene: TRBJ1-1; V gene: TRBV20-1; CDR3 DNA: TGCAGTGCTAGAACAGGAAGTGTGGGTGAAGCTTTCTTT; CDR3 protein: CSARTGSVGEAFF
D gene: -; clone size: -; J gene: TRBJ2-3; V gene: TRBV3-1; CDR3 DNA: TGTGCCAGCAGCCAAGTAGGGGGGGGGCGATCCTCTAGCACAGATACGCAGTATTTT; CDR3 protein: CASSQVGGGRSSSTDTQYF
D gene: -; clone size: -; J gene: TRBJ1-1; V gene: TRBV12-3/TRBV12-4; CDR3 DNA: TGTGCCAGCAGCCTTGGCGCGGCCGAAGCTTTCTTT; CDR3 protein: CASSLGAAEAFF
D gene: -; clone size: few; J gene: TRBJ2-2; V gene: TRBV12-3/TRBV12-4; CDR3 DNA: TGTGCCAGCAGTACCAGGGGGGGGAGGTCGAACACCGGGGAGCTGTTTTTT; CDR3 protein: CASSTRGGRSNTGELFF
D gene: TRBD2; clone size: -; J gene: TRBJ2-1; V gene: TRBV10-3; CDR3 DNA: TGTGCCATCAGAACGACTAGCGGTGAGCAGTTCTTC; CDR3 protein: CAIRTTSGEQFF
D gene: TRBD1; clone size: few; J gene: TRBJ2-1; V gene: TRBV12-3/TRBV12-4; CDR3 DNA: TGTGCCAGCAGCCCCCCTAAAACAGGGGGCGAGTTCTTC; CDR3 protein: CASSPPKTGGEFF
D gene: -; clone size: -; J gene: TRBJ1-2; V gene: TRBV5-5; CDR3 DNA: TGTGCCAGCAGCTTGTATGCAGATTACTATGGCTACACCTTC; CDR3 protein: CASSLYADYYGYTF
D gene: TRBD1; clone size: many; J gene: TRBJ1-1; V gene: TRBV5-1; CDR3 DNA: TGCGCCAGCAGCTTGGAAGGACAGGAGGGGACTGAAGCTTTCTTT; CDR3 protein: CASSLEGQEGTEAFF